This TCR beta chain comes out of a study of post-analysis software for immune sequencing data. A few counts support this clonotype. Its cognate antigen is unknown. Findings and limits, study-wide: Among roughly 5 TRBV segments more frequent in patients than controls were TRBV5-6, TRBV5-1 and TRBV20-1.

Germline V CDR1 and CDR2: MNHEY, SVGEGT. The V and J ends lost 6 bases and 6 bases, in that order; junction bases with no gene match: 10. The CDR3 loop spans 15 amino acids. Presence of unique molecular identifiers characterized the TCR beta cDNA libraries. TCRdb called the PCR reads again in MiXCR, with one record for every CDR3 protein. This table has almost 700,000 distinct CDR3 sequences, 55% to 60% appearing once. The sample was blood. The chain is built from TRBV6-2 or TRBV6-3 and TRBJ2-3; TRBD1 matches at 9 bases. The origin of this receptor is a girl aged 2 to 10 with multiple sclerosis. The CDR3 bases are TGTGCCAGCAGGCCGACGGGACAGGGTTGGGATACGCAGTATTTT. It yields the protein CASRPTGQGWDTQYF.